These T cell receptor beta chains were read from a single sample in a study of CD8 T cells in ankylosing spondylitis. MiXCR, run by TCRdb on the 5' RACE reads, gives a single entry per CDR3 protein. The data show fewer than 200,000 distinct CDR3 sequences, 15% to 20% seen once. The sequencing input was blood, either unsorted or a sorted T cell fraction (not recorded which). These receptors were obtained from a male donor under 30 with ankylosing spondylitis or in good health (not recorded which). CDR3s include the opening cysteine and the closing phenylalanine or tryptophan. D genes are given only for firm matches. Clone size is not always given. Where it is, it says once, few, many or a class for expanded clones.

>TRBV20-1|many|TRBJ2-7|.
CSARDQDRTYYEQYF
TGCAGTGCTAGAGACCAGGACAGAACCTACTACGAGCAGTACTTC
>TRBV14|many|TRBJ2-3|.
CASSQESGRRYTQYF
TGTGCCAGCAGCCAAGAGTCGGGGAGGAGGTATACGCAGTATTTT
>TRBV6-2/TRBV6-3|few|TRBJ1-1|TRBD1
CASSRDRATEAFF
TGTGCCAGCAGCCGGGACAGGGCGACTGAAGCTTTCTTT
>TRBV20-1|.|TRBJ2-4|TRBD2
CSAHLAGGPFQYF
TGCAGTGCGCACCTAGCGGGGGGGCCTTTTCAGTACTTC
>TRBV10-3|many|TRBJ2-5|TRBD1
CAIRSPGGDQETQYF
TGTGCCATCAGGAGCCCAGGGGGCGACCAAGAGACCCAGTACTTC
>TRBV20-1|many|TRBJ1-4|.
CSASHPVNEKLFF
TGCAGTGCTAGCCACCCAGTAAATGAAAAACTGTTTTTT
>TRBV4-2|.|TRBJ1-6|TRBD1
CASSQLRDSNSPLHF
TGTGCCAGCAGTCAACTGAGGGACAGTAATTCACCCCTCCACTTT
>TRBV15|few|TRBJ2-5|.
CATSRDRETQYF
TGTGCCACCAGCAGAGACAGAGAGACCCAGTACTTC
>TRBV4-1|many|TRBJ2-1|TRBD2
CASSQERAGAPDEQFF
TGCGCCAGCAGCCAAGAAAGGGCGGGAGCCCCCGATGAGCAGTTCTTC
>TRBV15|many|TRBJ2-1|.
CATSPGQVHNEQFF
TGTGCCACCAGCCCCGGCCAGGTCCACAATGAGCAGTTCTTC
>TRBV27|many|TRBJ1-2|.
CASSFGGQIWHGYTF
TGTGCCAGCAGTTTCGGTGGACAGATTTGGCATGGCTACACCTTC
>TRBV12-3/TRBV12-4|.|TRBJ1-2|.
CASSLHLSGYTF
TGTGCCAGCAGTTTACACCTCTCAGGCTACACCTTC
>TRBV4-3|many|TRBJ2-6|.
CASSQDSRRSMSGANVLTF
TGCGCCAGCAGCCAAGATAGTCGCAGATCTATGTCTGGGGCCAACGTCCTGACTTTC
>TRBV7-6|.|TRBJ1-5|.
CASSLGGGDQPQHF
TGTGCCAGCAGCTTAGGTGGGGGAGATCAGCCCCAGCATTTT
>TRBV6-5|many|TRBJ2-1|.
CASRPTRDEQFF
TGTGCCAGCAGGCCCACGAGGGATGAGCAGTTCTTC
>TRBV10-3|many|TRBJ1-5|TRBD1
CAISLTGGADQPQHF
TGTGCCATCAGTTTAACAGGGGGCGCAGATCAGCCCCAGCATTTT
>TRBV25-1|few|TRBJ1-2|.
CASSALAEDSQGFNYGYTF
TGTGCCAGCAGTGCCCTCGCGGAGGACAGTCAGGGGTTCAACTATGGCTACACCTTC
>TRBV3-1|many|TRBJ2-5|.
CASSQSSQTQYF
TGTGCCAGCAGCCAAAGTTCACAGACCCAGTACTTC
>TRBV5-1|many|TRBJ2-2|.
CASSFRGRNTGELFF
TGCGCCAGCAGCTTTAGAGGGAGGAACACCGGGGAGCTGTTTTTT
>TRBV29-1|.|TRBJ2-3|.
CSSGSTDTQYF
TGCAGTTCCGGCAGCACAGATACGCAGTATTTT
>TRBV5-1|many|TRBJ1-2|TRBD1
CASSQQGDGYTF
TGCGCCAGCAGCCAACAGGGGGATGGCTACACCTTC
>TRBV10-2|.|TRBJ2-1|TRBD2
CASSYGTSFTEQFF
TGCGCCAGCAGCTACGGGACTAGTTTTACTGAGCAGTTCTTC
>TRBV20-1|many|TRBJ2-5|.
CSARRRGILETQYF
TGCAGTGCTAGGCGACGGGGAATCCTAGAGACCCAGTACTTC
>TRBV4-2|.|TRBJ1-6|.
CASSHSDRSNSPLHF
TGTGCCAGCAGCCATTCCGACAGGTCAAATTCACCCCTCCACTTT
>TRBV3-1|many|TRBJ2-5|.
CASSQYSLGETQYF
TGTGCCAGCAGCCAATACTCTCTTGGAGAGACCCAGTACTTC
>TRBV5-6|many|TRBJ2-1|.
CASSLGTPNYNEQFF
TGTGCCAGCAGCTTGGGGACTCCCAACTACAATGAGCAGTTCTTC
>TRBV20-1|many|TRBJ2-5|.
CSASESPGTPHQETQYF
TGCAGTGCTAGTGAGTCCCCCGGGACACCTCACCAAGAGACCCAGTACTTC
>TRBV30|.|TRBJ2-1|TRBD2
CAWTLIGGRGNEQFF
TGTGCCTGGACCCTCATAGGAGGGAGGGGCAATGAGCAGTTCTTC
>TRBV10-3|many|TRBJ2-1|TRBD2
CATGAETSGSRRNEQFF
TGTGCCACCGGGGCGGAGACTAGCGGGAGTAGGCGCAATGAGCAGTTCTTC
>TRBV6-2/TRBV6-3|many|TRBJ2-3|.
CASRPSGTDTQYF
TGTGCCAGCAGGCCCAGCGGCACAGATACGCAGTATTTT
>TRBV4-3|many|TRBJ2-2|.
CASSQDNMASGELFF
TGCGCCAGCAGCCAAGACAATATGGCCTCCGGGGAGCTGTTTTTT
>TRBV29-1|many|TRBJ1-4|.
CSVEDLGVGEKLFF
TGCAGCGTTGAAGATCTAGGGGTTGGGGAAAAACTGTTTTTT
>TRBV7-2|many|TRBJ2-1|TRBD2
CASSLAGTRSRNEQFF
TGTGCCAGCAGCCTCGCCGGGACTAGAAGTAGGAATGAGCAGTTCTTC
>TRBV3-1|.|TRBJ2-1|TRBD2
CASSPSRREKAGALGNEQFF
TGTGCCAGCAGCCCTAGTCGAAGGGAGAAGGCGGGAGCACTTGGGAATGAGCAGTTCTTC
>TRBV20-1|few|TRBJ1-1|.
CSEGGSHGEAFF
TGCAGTGAGGGAGGATCCCATGGAGAGGCTTTCTTT
>TRBV19|many|TRBJ2-5|.
CASSIVAGKETQYF
TGTGCCAGTAGTATCGTGGCGGGTAAAGAGACCCAGTACTTC
>TRBV6-1|few|TRBJ2-2|.
CASSFTGLGGELFF
TGTGCCAGCAGTTTTACCGGTCTGGGGGGGGAGCTGTTTTTT
>TRBV2|few|TRBJ2-1|.
CASRDDRSYNEQFF
TGTGCCAGCCGAGACGACAGGTCCTACAATGAGCAGTTCTTC
>TRBV24-1|many|TRBJ1-5|.
CATSDTGGGQPQHF
TGTGCCACCAGCGATACCGGGGGAGGTCAGCCCCAGCATTTT
>TRBV6-6|many|TRBJ2-6|.
CASSYSLGDSGANVLTF
TGTGCCAGCAGTTACTCTCTCGGGGACTCTGGGGCCAACGTCCTGACTTTC
>TRBV12-3/TRBV12-4|many|TRBJ2-1|TRBD2
CASSLVLAGGFEQFF
TGTGCCAGCAGTTTAGTGCTAGCGGGGGGATTTGAGCAGTTCTTC
>TRBV29-1|many|TRBJ2-2|.
CSAQRRNTGELFF
TGCAGCGCCCAACGCAGGAACACCGGGGAGCTGTTTTTT
>TRBV12-3/TRBV12-4|many|TRBJ2-3|.
CASRAESDTQYF
TGTGCCAGCAGAGCCGAGTCGGATACGCAGTATTTT
>TRBV2|many|TRBJ2-1|TRBD2
CASEKTSGNTYNEQFF
TGTGCCAGCGAAAAGACTAGCGGGAACACATACAATGAGCAGTTCTTC
>TRBV20-1|many|TRBJ2-3|TRBD1
CSAAGQGRTDTQYF
TGCAGTGCCGCGGGACAGGGTAGAACAGATACGCAGTATTTT
>TRBV12-3/TRBV12-4|many|TRBJ2-3|.
CASSYGLSVSTDTQYF
TGTGCCAGCAGTTACGGGCTGTCCGTCAGCACAGATACGCAGTATTTT
>TRBV5-4|many|TRBJ2-7|TRBD2
CAIPTSGSKGQYF
TGTGCCATTCCGACTAGCGGGAGTAAAGGGCAGTACTTC
>TRBV11-2|many|TRBJ2-1|TRBD1
CASRPRGLYGENEQFF
TGTGCCAGCAGACCCAGGGGGCTGTACGGAGAGAATGAGCAGTTCTTC
>TRBV29-1|.|TRBJ2-3|TRBD1
CSQRTGGSDTQYF
TGCAGCCAGCGGACAGGGGGATCGGATACGCAGTATTTT
>TRBV7-2|.|TRBJ2-3|.
CASSALDGIAQYF
TGTGCCAGCAGCGCCCTCGATGGTATCGCGCAGTATTTT
>TRBV15|many|TRBJ2-5|TRBD1
CATSREGQIGLETQYF
TGTGCCACCAGCAGAGAGGGACAGATAGGGTTAGAGACCCAGTACTTC
>TRBV2|many|TRBJ2-1|TRBD2
CASTGTSSEQFF
TGTGCCAGCACGGGGACTAGCTCTGAGCAGTTCTTC
>TRBV6-5|few|TRBJ2-7|TRBD1
CASSYTGTGGGEQYF
TGTGCCAGCAGTTACACCGGGACAGGAGGGGGCGAGCAGTACTTC